Here is one TCR beta chain with its context. Its recognized antigen is unknown. No much larger clone is present one base from it, and per-base qualities are unavailable. The immunoSEQ Assay was used to sequence TCR beta CDR3 regions from DNA. As for the authors' bioinformatics: T cell density was computed as TCR beta template counts normalized to usable DNA estimated by amplifying housekeeping genes. Richness was estimated with the preseqR package, extrapolating to 400,000 templates for PBMC samples and 120,000 templates for tissue samples. Clonality was defined as one minus Pielou's evenness. Tissue-enriched TCRs were identified by differential abundance testing using productive amino-acid clonotypes, minimum total count 5 and alpha 0.1. The Jaccard Index and the Morisita Overlap Index were used to measure how much the repertoires overlapped between compartments. TCR beta CDR3s were clustered by GLIPH together with public tetramer-defined viral CDR3s, and at least three viral sequences plus V-gene enrichment were required for viral motifs. The source is immuneACCESS, and TCRdb retained only in-frame sequences with V and J called. Part of the clones is not carried over; for the studies checked, unresolved V genes explain less than half of this, and the remainder is unexplained. The V and J calls and clone size were taken over from that table, and D and trimming were inferred from the DNA. Counted in this sample were about 26,000 clones; 80% to 90% of them appeared once. The ten largest clones take up about 14% of the sample.

The data originate from a study of T cells in localized non-small cell lung cancer (dated by TCRdb to 2020 to 2021). Background on the whole study: Comparing tumors with uninvolved tumor-adjacent lungs, the study looked at the T cell repertoires of around 250 patients with early-stage NSCLC. All 230 or so NSCLC patients in the cohort were treatment-naive and had localized lung tumors that were resected. Of the NSCLC patients, fewer than 150 were male and about a hundred were female, and the mean age was around 70 years.

Findings and caveats that apply to the study as a whole: Of the top 100 tumor clones, a median of around 57 were detected in paired uninvolved adjacent lung; approximately 30 were also among that lung's top 100. Because multi-region sequencing of the tumors was not done, intratumor heterogeneity could not be ruled out. The highest T cell clonality was observed in uninvolved tumor-adjacent lung, where clonality exceeded that of tumor, suggesting that antigenic responses were more focused in uninvolved tumor-adjacent lung. Longer overall survival was associated with higher T cell density in blood, whereas shorter survival was associated with higher clonality in adjacent lung. Because the study design was exploratory, TCR variables were selected using unadjusted p-values without false-discovery rate correction.

At diagnosis, tumor, uninvolved tumor-adjacent lung and peripheral blood were collected and then preserved as a mix of FFPE and fresh-frozen material. Blood samples were analyzed as peripheral blood mononuclear cells for TCR repertoire profiling. The junction shows trimming of 7 bases on V and 1 base on J, plus 10 bases between the germline ends. As encoded in the germline V gene, CDR1 is MNHNS while CDR2 is SASEGT. From the cysteine through the phenylalanine, the CDR3 covers 14 amino acids. Only the CDR3 portion is preserved as DNA: 42 bases, with reading frame beginning at the first base. This receptor was identified in a female donor over 55 with stage II squamous cell lung carcinoma. The V gene is TRBV6-1 and the J gene is TRBJ2-2, with the D gene not clear enough to name. The sample here was peripheral blood, taken before any cancer treatment. In nucleotide form, the sequence is TGTGCCAGCACCTTCACAGAGAACACCGGGGAGCTGTTTTTT. It translates to CASTFTENTGELFF.